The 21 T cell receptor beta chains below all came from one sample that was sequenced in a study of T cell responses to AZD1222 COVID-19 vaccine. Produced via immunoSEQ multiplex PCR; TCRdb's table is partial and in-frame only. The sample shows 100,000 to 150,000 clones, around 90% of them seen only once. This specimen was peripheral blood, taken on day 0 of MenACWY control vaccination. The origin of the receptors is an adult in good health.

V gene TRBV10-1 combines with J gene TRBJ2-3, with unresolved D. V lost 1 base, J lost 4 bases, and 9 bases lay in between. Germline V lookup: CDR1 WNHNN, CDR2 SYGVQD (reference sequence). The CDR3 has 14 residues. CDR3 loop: CASSEYTAPDTQYF. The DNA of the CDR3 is TGCGCCAGCAGTGAGTATACCGCGCCAGATACGCAGTATTTT.

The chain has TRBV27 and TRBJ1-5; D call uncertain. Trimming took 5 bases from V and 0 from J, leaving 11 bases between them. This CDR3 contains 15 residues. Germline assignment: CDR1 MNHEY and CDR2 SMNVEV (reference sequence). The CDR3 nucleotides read TGTGCCAGCAGTCCCCTCCGAAATAGCAATCAGCCCCAGCATTTT. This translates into CASSPLRNSNQPQHF.

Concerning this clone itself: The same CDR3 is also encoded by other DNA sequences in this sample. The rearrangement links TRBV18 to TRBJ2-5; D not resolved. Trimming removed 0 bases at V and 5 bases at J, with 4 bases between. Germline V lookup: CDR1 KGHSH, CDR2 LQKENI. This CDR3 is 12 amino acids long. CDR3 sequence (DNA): TGTGCCAGCTCACCACCCGGGGAGACCCAGTACTTC. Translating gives CASSPPGETQYF.

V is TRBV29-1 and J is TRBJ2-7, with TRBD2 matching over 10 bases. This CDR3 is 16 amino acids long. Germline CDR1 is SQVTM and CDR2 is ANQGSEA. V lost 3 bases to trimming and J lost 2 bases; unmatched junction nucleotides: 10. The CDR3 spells CSVEQPGLASTYEQYF. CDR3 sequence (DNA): TGCAGCGTTGAGCAACCGGGACTAGCGTCTACCTACGAGCAGTACTTC.

The CDR3 DNA sequence: TGTGCCTGGGGGGGCCCGTGGGGCACAGATACGCAGTATTTT. It yields the protein CAWGGPWGTDTQYF. This rearrangement joins TRBV30 to TRBJ2-3; weak D call: TRBD1 (6 bases). The CDR3 runs to 14 residues. The V gene lost 5 bases and the J gene lost 1 base, with 13 bases spanning the gap. The germline gives CDR1 GTSNPN, CDR2 SVGIG (reference sequence).

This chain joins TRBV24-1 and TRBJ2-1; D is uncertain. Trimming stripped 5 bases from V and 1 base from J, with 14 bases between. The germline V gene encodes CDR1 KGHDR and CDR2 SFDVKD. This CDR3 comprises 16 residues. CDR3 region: CATSVLPFGSYNEQFF. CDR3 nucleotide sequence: TGTGCCACCAGTGTCCTACCTTTCGGGTCCTACAATGAGCAGTTCTTC.

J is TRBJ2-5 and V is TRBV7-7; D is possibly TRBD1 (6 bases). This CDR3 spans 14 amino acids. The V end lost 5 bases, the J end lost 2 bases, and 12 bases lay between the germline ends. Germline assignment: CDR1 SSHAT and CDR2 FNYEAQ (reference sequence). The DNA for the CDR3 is TGTGCCAGCAGCGAACAGGGATGGCAAGAGACCCAGTACTTC. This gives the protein CASSEQGWQETQYF.

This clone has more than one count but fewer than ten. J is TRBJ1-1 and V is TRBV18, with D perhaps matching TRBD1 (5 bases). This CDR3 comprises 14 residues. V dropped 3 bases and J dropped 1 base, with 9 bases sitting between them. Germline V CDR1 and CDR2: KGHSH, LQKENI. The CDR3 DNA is TGTGCCAGCTCACCCACGACAGCGAACACTGAAGCTTTCTTT. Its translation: CASSPTTANTEAFF.

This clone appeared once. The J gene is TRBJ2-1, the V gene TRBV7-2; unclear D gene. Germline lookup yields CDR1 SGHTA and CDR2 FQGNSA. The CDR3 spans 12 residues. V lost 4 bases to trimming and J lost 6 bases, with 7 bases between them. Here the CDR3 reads CASSSTGNEQFF. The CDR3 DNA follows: TGTGCCAGCAGCTCCACGGGCAATGAGCAGTTCTTC.

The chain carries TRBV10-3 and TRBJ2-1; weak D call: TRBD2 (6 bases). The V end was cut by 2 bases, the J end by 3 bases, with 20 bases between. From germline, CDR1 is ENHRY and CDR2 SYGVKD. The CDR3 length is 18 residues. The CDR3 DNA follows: TGTGCCATCAGTGAGAGGATGATTGGTACTAGCAGCTACAATGAGCAGTTCTTC. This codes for CAISERMIGTSSYNEQFF.

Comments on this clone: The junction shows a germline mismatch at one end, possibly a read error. As DNA, the CDR3 is TGCGCCAGCACCTTGCTAACAGGGGGCTCGACTGAAGCTTTCTTT. As protein: CASTLLTGGSTEAFF. The rearrangement joins TRBV5-1 to TRBJ1-1; 9 nucleotides match TRBD1. CDR3 length equals 15 residues. Germline V lookup: CDR1 SGHRS, CDR2 YFSETQ. Drawing the rest from reference TRBV5-1 and TRBJ1-1, the complete variable domain is KAGVTQTPRYLIKTRGQQVTLSCSPISGHRSVSWYQQTPGQGLQFLFEYFSETQRNKGNFPGRFSGRQFSNSRSEMNVSTLELGDSALYLCASTLLTGGSTEAFFGQGTRLTVV.

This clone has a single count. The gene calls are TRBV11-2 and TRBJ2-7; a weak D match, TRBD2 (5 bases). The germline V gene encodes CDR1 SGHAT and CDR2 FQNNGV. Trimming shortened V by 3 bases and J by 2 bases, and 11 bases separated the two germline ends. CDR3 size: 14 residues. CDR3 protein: CASSFGLGTYEQYV. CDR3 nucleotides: TGTGCCAGCAGCTTTGGACTGGGGACCTACGAGCAGTACGTC.

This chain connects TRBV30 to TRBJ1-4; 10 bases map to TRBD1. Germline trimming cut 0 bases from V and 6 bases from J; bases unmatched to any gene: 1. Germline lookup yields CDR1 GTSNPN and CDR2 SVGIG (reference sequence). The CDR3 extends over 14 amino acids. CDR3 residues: CAWSVGQGDEKLFF. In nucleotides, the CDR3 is TGTGCCTGGAGTGTAGGACAGGGGGATGAAAAACTGTTTTTT.

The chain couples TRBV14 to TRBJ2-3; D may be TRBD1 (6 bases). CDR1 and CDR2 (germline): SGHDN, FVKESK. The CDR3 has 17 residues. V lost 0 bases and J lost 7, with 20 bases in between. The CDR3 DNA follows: TGTGCCAGCAGCCAAGAAGACAGGAAAATACCTACATATACGCAGTATTTT. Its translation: CASSQEDRKIPTYTQYF.

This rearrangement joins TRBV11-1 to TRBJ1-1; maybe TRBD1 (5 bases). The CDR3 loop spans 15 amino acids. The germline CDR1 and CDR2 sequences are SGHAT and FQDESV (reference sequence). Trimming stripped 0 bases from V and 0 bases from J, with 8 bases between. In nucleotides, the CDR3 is TGTGCCAGCAGCTTAGCTATGGGGGTGAACACTGAAGCTTTCTTT. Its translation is CASSLAMGVNTEAFF.

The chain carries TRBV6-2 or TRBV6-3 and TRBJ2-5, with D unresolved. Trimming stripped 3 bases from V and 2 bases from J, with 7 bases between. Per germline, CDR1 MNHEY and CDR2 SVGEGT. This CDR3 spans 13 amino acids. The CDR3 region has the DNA TGTGCCAGCAGTTATGGGCTACAAGAGACCCAGTACTTC. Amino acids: CASSYGLQETQYF.

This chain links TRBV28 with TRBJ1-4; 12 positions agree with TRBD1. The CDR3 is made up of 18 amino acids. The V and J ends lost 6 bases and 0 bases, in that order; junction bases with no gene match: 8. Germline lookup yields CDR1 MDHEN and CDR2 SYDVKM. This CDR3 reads CASRTGTGGLATNEKLFF. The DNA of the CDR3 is TGTGCCAGCAGAACCGGGACAGGGGGCCTTGCAACTAATGAAAAACTGTTTTTT.

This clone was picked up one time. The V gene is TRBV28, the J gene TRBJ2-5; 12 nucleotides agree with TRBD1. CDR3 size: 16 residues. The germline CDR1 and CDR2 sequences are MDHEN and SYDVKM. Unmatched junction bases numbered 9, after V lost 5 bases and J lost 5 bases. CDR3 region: CASSPPGQGARETQYF. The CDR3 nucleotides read TGTGCCAGCAGTCCGCCGGGACAGGGGGCGCGGGAGACCCAGTACTTC.

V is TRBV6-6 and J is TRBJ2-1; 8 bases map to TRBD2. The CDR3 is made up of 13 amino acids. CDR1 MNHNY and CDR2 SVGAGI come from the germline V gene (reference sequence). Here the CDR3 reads CSATSGSYNEQFF. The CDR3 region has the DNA TGTTCTGCAACTAGCGGCTCCTACAATGAGCAGTTCTTC.

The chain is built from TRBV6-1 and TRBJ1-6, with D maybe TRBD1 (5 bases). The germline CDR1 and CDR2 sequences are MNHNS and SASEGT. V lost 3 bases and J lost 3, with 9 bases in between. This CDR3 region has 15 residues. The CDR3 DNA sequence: TGTGCCAGCAGTGACGCAGGGTTCTATAATTCACCCCTCCACTTT. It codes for CASSDAGFYNSPLHF.

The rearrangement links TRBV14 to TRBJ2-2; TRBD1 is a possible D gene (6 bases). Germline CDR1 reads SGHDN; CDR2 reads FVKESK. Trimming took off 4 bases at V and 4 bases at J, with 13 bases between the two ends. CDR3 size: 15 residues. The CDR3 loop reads CASSRRQVTTGELFF. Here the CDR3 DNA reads TGTGCCAGCAGCCGCAGACAGGTTACCACCGGGGAGCTGTTTTTT.